Following are 20 T cell receptor beta chains from one sample sequenced in a study of T cell changes during pregnancy in multiple sclerosis. Profiling relied on immunoSEQ multiplex PCR, and the TCRdb table lists in-frame clones only, not all of them. The repertoire includes 85,000 to 130,000 clones, less than 95% of them detected once, and 1.6% sits in the top ten. Sequencing was performed on peripheral blood, taken before pregnancy. The origin of the receptors is a female donor with multiple sclerosis, enrolled in a pregnancy study.

The CDR3 loop reads CASSEVYQPQHF. DNA of the CDR3: TGTGCCAGCAGTGAAGTATATCAGCCCCAGCATTTT. The chain combines TRBV6-1 with TRBJ1-5; D remains ambiguous. V lost 1 base to trimming and J lost 5 bases, with 3 bases between them. Germline V gene sequence: CDR1 MNHNS, CDR2 SASEGT. This CDR3 is built from 12 residues.

This chain connects TRBV2 to TRBJ1-6, with 7 bases identical to TRBD1. In germline, CDR1 is SNHLY, CDR2 FYNNEI. Losses at the gene ends were 6 bases for V and 10 bases for J; bases not matched to a gene: 6. This CDR3 spans 13 amino acids. CDR3 in amino acids: CASSAGQQSPLHF. The CDR3 DNA sequence: TGTGCCAGCAGCGCGGGACAGCAATCACCCCTCCACTTT. Together with reference TRBV2 and TRBJ1-6, the CDR3 gives the full variable domain: EPEVTQTPSHQVTQMGQEVILRCVPISNHLYFYWYRQILGQKVEFLVSFYNNEISEKSEIFDDQFSVERPDGSNFTLKIRSTKLEDSAMYFCASSAGQQSPLHFGNGTRLTVT.

The chain couples TRBV18 to TRBJ2-6; possibly TRBD1 for D (6 bases). CDR1 is KGHSH and CDR2 is LQKENI in the germline V gene. The CDR3 contains 15 residues. Deletions cut 4 bases from V and 2 bases from J, with 9 bases between. The CDR3 nucleotides read TGTGCCAGCTCACAAAACAGGGCTGGGGCCAACGTCCTGACTTTC. It encodes CASSQNRAGANVLTF.

The rearrangement uses TRBV9 and TRBJ2-7; 8 bases are shared with TRBD2. Trimming took 4 bases from V and 2 from J; bases not matched to a gene: 8. There are 15 residues in the CDR3. Germline V CDR1 and CDR2: SGDLS, YYNGEE. The CDR3 nucleotides are TGTGCCAGCAGCCCAACGGCGGGACTAGCCTACGAGCAGTACTTC. Translation: CASSPTAGLAYEQYF.

The J gene is TRBJ2-1, the V gene TRBV27; 11 bases agree with TRBD2. The CDR3 runs 19 residues. With 8 bases clipped from V and 0 bases from J, the junction kept 15 bases outside the gene matches. Germline V lookup: CDR1 MNHEY, CDR2 SMNVEV (reference sequence). This CDR3 is CASSLSGLADLSSYNEQFF. The CDR3 DNA sequence: TGTGCCAGCTCACTCTCGGGACTAGCGGATCTTAGCTCCTACAATGAGCAGTTCTTC.

This clone was seen just once. The chain recombines TRBV19 with TRBJ2-7, with D maybe TRBD2 (6 bases). The CDR3 covers 15 residues. Germline values: CDR1 LNHDA, CDR2 SQIVND (reference sequence). Trimming took off 6 bases at V and 1 base at J, with 16 bases between the two ends. The CDR3 sequence is CASSPTGLKSYEQYF. The CDR3 DNA reads TGTGCCAGTAGCCCAACGGGACTTAAGTCCTACGAGCAGTACTTC. The entire variable domain, with the rest obtained from reference TRBV19 and TRBJ2-7, is as follows: DGGITQSPKYLFRKEGQNVTLSCEQNLNHDAMYWYRQDPGQGLRLIYYSQIVNDFQKGDIAEGYSVSREKKESFPLTVTSAQKNPTAFYLCASSPTGLKSYEQYFGPGTRLTVT.

J is TRBJ1-3 and V is TRBV4-1; D call uncertain. Trimming cost V 0 bases and J 4 bases, with 10 bases left between them. CDR1 and CDR2 from the germline V gene are MGHRA and YSYEKL. This CDR3 is built from 15 residues. The CDR3 DNA reads TGCGCCAGCAGCCAAGATCGGGGTGCCGGAAACACCATATATTTT. The encoded protein is CASSQDRGAGNTIYF.

The chain combines TRBV6-1 with TRBJ2-7; a possible D gene is TRBD2 (5 bases). The germline CDR1 and CDR2 sequences are MNHNS and SASEGT. Trimming shortened V by 3 bases and J by 5 bases, and 17 bases separated the two germline ends. The CDR3 sequence is 15 residues long. CDR3 coding DNA: TGTGCCAGCAGTGATGACGGACGGGGAAGGGACGAGCAGTACTTC. Translated: CASSDDGRGRDEQYF.

The chain carries TRBV4-1 and TRBJ1-5; possibly TRBD1 for D (5 bases). The ends were cut back, 3 bases at V and 7 bases at J, with 16 bases in the middle. Germline CDR1 reads MGHRA; CDR2 reads YSYEKL. CDR3 size: 15 residues. CDR3 sequence reads: CASSHLDERGQPQHF. CDR3 nucleotide sequence: TGCGCCAGCAGCCATTTGGACGAGCGGGGGCAGCCCCAGCATTTT.

The V call is TRBV19, the J call TRBJ1-5; 8 nucleotides match TRBD1. Germline-derived CDR1 and CDR2 are LNHDA and SQIVND (reference sequence). The V segment lost 5 bases and the J segment 7 bases; nucleotides outside the gene matches: 19. This CDR3 comprises 18 residues. CDR3 DNA: TGTGCCAGTAGTCCGCGGGCAGGGGGCGCCCAGATAAGACAGCCCCAGCATTTT. It encodes CASSPRAGGAQIRQPQHF.

The rearrangement links TRBV18 to TRBJ1-4, with 9 nucleotides matching TRBD1. CDR1 and CDR2 from the germline V gene are KGHSH and LQKENI. The CDR3 totals 16 residues. V lost 1 base to trimming and J lost 7 bases; unmatched junction nucleotides: 7. The CDR3 sequence: CASSPLGGTGREKLFF. CDR3 in DNA: TGTGCCAGCTCACCACTCGGTGGGACAGGGCGTGAAAAACTGTTTTTT.

The gene calls are TRBV5-6 and TRBJ2-2; D not certain. CDR3 length equals 13 residues. V was clipped by 1 base and J by 6 bases, with 7 bases between them. CDR1 and CDR2 (germline): SGHDT, YYEEEE. Here the CDR3 DNA reads TGTGCCAGCAGCTTGATTCGGTCCGGGGAGCTGTTTTTT. This gives the protein CASSLIRSGELFF.

The rearrangement uses TRBV4-3 and TRBJ2-1, with 12 nucleotides matching TRBD2. The CDR3 contains 16 residues. V gave up 4 bases and J gave up 9 bases; unmatched junction bases: 10. Germline lookup yields CDR1 LGHNA and CDR2 YSLEER. The CDR3 region has the DNA TGCGCCAGCAGCCTTCTAACTAGCGGGGGGCAGGGTGAGCAGTTCTTC. Amino acid sequence: CASSLLTSGGQGEQFF.

The gene calls are TRBV10-3 and TRBJ1-1; 7 bases are shared with TRBD1. V lost 6 bases to trimming and J lost 1 base; unmatched junction nucleotides: 11. CDR1 is ENHRY and CDR2 is SYGVKD in the germline V gene. The CDR3 runs to 16 residues. The CDR3 here is CAIRHPTGAKNTEAFF. The CDR3 DNA is TGTGCCATCAGGCACCCCACAGGGGCGAAGAACACTGAAGCTTTCTTT.

V usage is TRBV5-1 and J usage is TRBJ2-6; tentative D call: TRBD2 (6 bases). The CDR3 totals 16 residues. Germline CDR1 and CDR2: SGHRS and YFSETQ. With 1 base removed from V and 0 bases from J, the gap between germline ends came to 8 bases. CDR3 nucleotides: TGCGCCAGCAGCTTGCCCGGGAGCTCTGGGGCCAACGTCCTGACTTTC. Its protein product is CASSLPGSSGANVLTF.

This chain connects TRBV19 to TRBJ2-1, with TRBD2 identical over 10 bases. Trimming cost V 0 bases and J 2 bases; bases outside gene matches: 4. Germline CDR1 and CDR2: LNHDA and SQIVND (reference sequence). There are 17 residues in the CDR3. CDR3 protein: CASSIDRTSGAYNEQFF. The CDR3 coding sequence is TGTGCCAGTAGTATAGACCGGACTAGCGGAGCCTACAATGAGCAGTTCTTC.

The rearrangement links TRBV7-6 to TRBJ2-2; a weak D match, TRBD2 (6 bases). Trimming shortened V by 5 bases and J by 8 bases, and 18 bases separated the two germline ends. This CDR3 comprises 15 residues. CDR1 and CDR2 from the germline V gene are SGHVS and FNYEAQ. CDR3 bases: TGTGCCAGCAGCCAGGGACTCCGGCAGTATGGGGAGCTGTTTTTT. This gives the protein CASSQGLRQYGELFF.

The chain carries TRBV29-1 and TRBJ1-1, with unresolved D. Germline loops: CDR1 SQVTM, CDR2 ANQGSEA. V lost 7 bases, J lost 2 bases, and 14 bases lay in between. CDR3 length: 13 amino acids. CDR3 in amino acids: CSGRRVVNTEAFF. The CDR3 coding sequence is TGCAGCGGACGACGGGTTGTAAACACTGAAGCTTTCTTT. The full variable domain, its missing parts supplied by reference TRBV29-1 and TRBJ1-1, is SAVISQKPSRDICQRGTSLTIQCQVDSQVTMMFWYRQQPGQSLTLIATANQGSEATYESGFVIDKFPISRPNLTFSTLTVSNMSPEDSSIYLCSGRRVVNTEAFFGQGTRLTVV.

The chain employs TRBV19 and TRBJ1-4; tentatively, D is TRBD1 (6 bases). V lost 5 bases to trimming and J lost 8 bases, with 12 bases between them. Germline CDR1 is LNHDA and CDR2 is SQIVND (reference sequence). CDR3 length equals 13 residues. The CDR3, as DNA: TGTGCCAGTAGTGTAACAGGGTCGGAAAAACTGTTTTTT. It encodes CASSVTGSEKLFF.

The chain joins TRBV27 to TRBJ2-5, with 7 bases identical to TRBD1. The CDR3 sequence is 16 residues long. The J segment lost 4 bases and the V segment lost 4 bases, leaving 12 bases of the junction unmatched. Germline V gene sequence: CDR1 MNHEY, CDR2 SMNVEV (reference sequence). This chain's CDR3 is CASSSTLWTGTETQYF. In nucleotides, the CDR3 is TGTGCCAGCAGTTCCACCCTTTGGACAGGAACAGAGACCCAGTACTTC.